A selection of T cell receptor beta chains follows, all from one sample in a study of shared clonotypes between healthy human individuals. Clones were sequenced by immunoSEQ multiplex PCR, and TCRdb holds only the in-frame ones, with some missing. This sample carries approximately 2,300,000 clones, roughly 92% of them seen once, and the ten largest clones take around 0.35%. Sequenced: naive CD4+ T cells from PBMCs. These receptors were obtained from a man in his late teens or twenties in good health. Some clones in this sample may be carry-over from other donors' samples. The CDR3 runs from the conserved cysteine through the conserved F or W. The order of the fields is J gene, clone size, D gene, V gene, CDR3 protein, CDR3 DNA. A D gene is named only where the DNA matches it firmly. Clone size appears in some rows only: once, few, many, or a class for an expanded clone.

J gene: TRBJ2-7; clone size: once; D gene: NA; V gene: TRBV9; CDR3 protein: CASSVEQADEQYF; CDR3 DNA: TGTGCCAGCAGCGTAGAGCAGGCGGACGAGCAGTACTTC
J gene: TRBJ1-3; clone size: NA; D gene: NA; V gene: TRBV28; CDR3 protein: CASSPAPRGYTIYF; CDR3 DNA: TGTGCCAGCAGTCCCGCGCCGAGGGGTTACACCATATATTTT
J gene: TRBJ1-5; clone size: NA; D gene: NA; V gene: TRBV28; CDR3 protein: CASSYPRVSQPQHF; CDR3 DNA: TGTGCCAGCAGTTACCCGCGAGTGAGTCAGCCCCAGCATTTT
J gene: TRBJ2-3; clone size: NA; D gene: NA; V gene: TRBV5-1; CDR3 protein: CASSGLATDTQYF; CDR3 DNA: TGCGCCAGCAGCGGGCTAGCTACAGATACGCAGTATTTT
J gene: TRBJ2-7; clone size: NA; D gene: TRBD1; V gene: TRBV28; CDR3 protein: CASVIGTGGKYEQYF; CDR3 DNA: TGTGCCAGCGTAATCGGGACAGGGGGAAAGTACGAGCAGTACTTC
J gene: TRBJ2-3; clone size: NA; D gene: TRBD2; V gene: TRBV4-3; CDR3 protein: CASSRGTTTDTQYF; CDR3 DNA: TGCGCCAGCAGTCGTGGGACTACCACAGATACGCAGTATTTT
J gene: TRBJ1-2; clone size: NA; D gene: NA; V gene: TRBV29-1; CDR3 protein: CSVGSPHTGGYTF; CDR3 DNA: TGCAGCGTTGGGAGCCCACATACTGGTGGCTACACCTTC
J gene: TRBJ1-1; clone size: NA; D gene: NA; V gene: TRBV28; CDR3 protein: CASSRAMNTEAFF; CDR3 DNA: TGTGCCAGCAGTAGGGCTATGAACACTGAAGCTTTCTTT
J gene: TRBJ1-3; clone size: NA; D gene: NA; V gene: TRBV10-2; CDR3 protein: CASAKGVSGNTIYF; CDR3 DNA: TGCGCCAGTGCAAAAGGAGTTTCTGGAAACACCATATATTTT
J gene: TRBJ2-7; clone size: NA; D gene: NA; V gene: TRBV4-1; CDR3 protein: CASSQVLIESSYEQYF; CDR3 DNA: TGCGCCAGCAGCCAAGTCCTTATTGAAAGCTCCTACGAGCAGTACTTC
J gene: TRBJ2-1; clone size: NA; D gene: TRBD2; V gene: TRBV27; CDR3 protein: CASRPIAGSEQFF; CDR3 DNA: TGTGCCAGCAGGCCCATAGCGGGAAGTGAGCAGTTCTTC
J gene: TRBJ1-1; clone size: few; D gene: NA; V gene: TRBV12-5; CDR3 protein: CASGPNADTEAFF; CDR3 DNA: TGTGCTAGTGGCCCTAATGCGGACACTGAAGCTTTCTTT
J gene: TRBJ2-1; clone size: NA; D gene: NA; V gene: TRBV19; CDR3 protein: CASSLTTPYNEQFF; CDR3 DNA: TGTGCCAGTAGTCTAACTACACCCTACAATGAGCAGTTCTTC
J gene: TRBJ2-7; clone size: NA; D gene: TRBD1; V gene: TRBV11-2; CDR3 protein: CASSSPDRGFPGDEQYF; CDR3 DNA: TGTGCCAGCAGCTCCCCGGACAGGGGCTTCCCTGGGGACGAGCAGTACTTC
J gene: TRBJ2-3; clone size: NA; D gene: TRBD2; V gene: TRBV4-1; CDR3 protein: CASSQDGRARGDTQYF; CDR3 DNA: TGCGCCAGCAGCCAAGATGGGAGGGCGCGGGGGGATACGCAGTATTTT
J gene: TRBJ2-1; clone size: NA; D gene: TRBD2; V gene: TRBV9; CDR3 protein: CASSVRGSDNEQFF; CDR3 DNA: TGTGCCAGCAGCGTGCGGGGGAGTGACAATGAGCAGTTCTTC
J gene: TRBJ2-1; clone size: NA; D gene: NA; V gene: TRBV11-2; CDR3 protein: CASSSIQGISYNEQFF; CDR3 DNA: TGTGCCAGCAGCTCAATACAGGGTATCTCCTACAATGAGCAGTTCTTC
J gene: TRBJ2-5; clone size: NA; D gene: TRBD1; V gene: TRBV5-4; CDR3 protein: CASSLAYRGGETQYF; CDR3 DNA: TGTGCCAGCAGCTTGGCCTACAGGGGCGGGGAGACCCAGTACTTC
J gene: TRBJ1-2; clone size: NA; D gene: TRBD1; V gene: TRBV27; CDR3 protein: CASSRADRSYGYTF; CDR3 DNA: TGTGCCAGCAGTAGAGCGGACAGGAGCTATGGCTACACCTTC
J gene: TRBJ1-2; clone size: NA; D gene: NA; V gene: TRBV28; CDR3 protein: CASSLTHSYGYTF; CDR3 DNA: TGTGCCAGCAGTTTAACCCACAGCTATGGCTACACCTTC
J gene: TRBJ2-3; clone size: NA; D gene: NA; V gene: TRBV28; CDR3 protein: CASSLNYRVTDTQYF; CDR3 DNA: TGTGCCAGCAGTTTAAACTACCGAGTCACAGATACGCAGTATTTT
J gene: TRBJ1-2; clone size: once; D gene: TRBD1; V gene: TRBV28; CDR3 protein: CASSYLDRVDYGYTF; CDR3 DNA: TGTGCCAGCAGTTACCTAGACAGGGTGGACTATGGCTACACCTTC
J gene: TRBJ2-7; clone size: NA; D gene: TRBD1; V gene: TRBV30; CDR3 protein: CAWSRDSINYEQYF; CDR3 DNA: TGTGCCTGGAGTAGGGACAGCATAAACTACGAGCAGTACTTC
J gene: TRBJ2-7; clone size: once; D gene: NA; V gene: TRBV2; CDR3 protein: CASRGGKQYF; CDR3 DNA: TGTGCCAGCAGGGGGGGAAAGCAGTACTTC
J gene: TRBJ2-2; clone size: NA; D gene: NA; V gene: TRBV28; CDR3 protein: CATSDSSRRIF; CDR3 DNA: TGTGCCACCTCGGACAGCAGTCGGAGGATTTTT
J gene: TRBJ1-2; clone size: NA; D gene: NA; V gene: TRBV20-1; CDR3 protein: CSDTVSYGYTF; CDR3 DNA: TGCAGTGATACAGTCAGCTATGGCTACACCTTC
J gene: TRBJ1-5; clone size: once; D gene: NA; V gene: TRBV7-8; CDR3 protein: CASSWDWSNQPQHF; CDR3 DNA: TGTGCCAGCAGCTGGGACTGGAGCAATCAGCCCCAGCATTTT
J gene: TRBJ1-1; clone size: once; D gene: NA; V gene: TRBV10-2; CDR3 protein: CASAAPGNTEAFF; CDR3 DNA: TGCGCCAGCGCAGCCCCAGGGAACACTGAAGCTTTCTTT
J gene: TRBJ2-3; clone size: NA; D gene: TRBD2; V gene: TRBV5-4; CDR3 protein: CASSWTLTSGSSSDTQYF; CDR3 DNA: TGTGCCAGCAGCTGGACTCTGACTAGCGGGAGTAGCTCTGATACGCAGTATTTT
J gene: TRBJ2-5; clone size: NA; D gene: TRBD2; V gene: TRBV6-1; CDR3 protein: CASSEGIGGARETQYF; CDR3 DNA: TGTGCCAGCAGTGAGGGAATCGGGGGGGCGAGGGAGACCCAGTACTTC
J gene: TRBJ2-7; clone size: once; D gene: TRBD1; V gene: TRBV6-1; CDR3 protein: CASSGTKVPGTGMIEQYF; CDR3 DNA: TGTGCCAGCAGTGGCACTAAGGTCCCCGGGACAGGGATGATCGAGCAGTACTTC
J gene: TRBJ2-1; clone size: NA; D gene: NA; V gene: TRBV11-2; CDR3 protein: CASRNPWSSYNEQFF; CDR3 DNA: TGTGCCAGCAGGAACCCCTGGAGCTCCTACAATGAGCAGTTCTTC
J gene: TRBJ1-4; clone size: NA; D gene: TRBD1; V gene: TRBV7-4; CDR3 protein: CASSLDRGEEKLFF; CDR3 DNA: TGTGCCAGCAGCCTAGACAGGGGGGAAGAAAAACTGTTTTTT
J gene: TRBJ1-5; clone size: NA; D gene: NA; V gene: TRBV5-1; CDR3 protein: CASSLADDSNQPQHF; CDR3 DNA: TGCGCCAGCAGCTTGGCCGATGATAGCAATCAGCCCCAGCATTTT
J gene: TRBJ1-4; clone size: NA; D gene: NA; V gene: TRBV7-2; CDR3 protein: CASSRGTSIGEKLFF; CDR3 DNA: TGTGCCAGCAGCCGGGGGACAAGTATAGGAGAAAAACTGTTTTTT
J gene: TRBJ2-3; clone size: NA; D gene: NA; V gene: TRBV7-9; CDR3 protein: CASSGSGRSTDTQYF; CDR3 DNA: TGTGCCAGCAGCGGGAGCGGGCGAAGCACAGATACGCAGTATTTT
J gene: TRBJ2-4; clone size: NA; D gene: TRBD1; V gene: TRBV5-1; CDR3 protein: CASSLIFRGPAKNIQYF; CDR3 DNA: TGCGCCAGCAGCTTGATTTTTAGGGGGCCGGCCAAAAACATTCAGTACTTC
J gene: TRBJ2-3; clone size: NA; D gene: NA; V gene: TRBV28; CDR3 protein: CASSDSTDTQYF; CDR3 DNA: TGTGCCAGCAGCGATAGCACAGATACGCAGTATTTT
J gene: TRBJ1-4; clone size: NA; D gene: NA; V gene: TRBV13; CDR3 protein: CASSRRPNEKLFF; CDR3 DNA: TGTGCCAGCAGCCGAAGGCCAAATGAAAAACTGTTTTTT
J gene: TRBJ1-5; clone size: NA; D gene: NA; V gene: TRBV6-5; CDR3 protein: CASSGVGGSNQPQHF; CDR3 DNA: TGTGCCAGCAGTGGGGTGGGGGGTAGCAATCAGCCCCAGCATTTT
J gene: TRBJ2-1; clone size: NA; D gene: NA; V gene: TRBV27; CDR3 protein: CASSHLIGYNEQFF; CDR3 DNA: TGTGCCAGCAGTCACTTGATAGGGTACAATGAGCAGTTCTTC
J gene: TRBJ2-1; clone size: NA; D gene: NA; V gene: TRBV4-3; CDR3 protein: CASSQDPAGRYNEQFF; CDR3 DNA: TGCGCCAGCAGCCAAGATCCAGCGGGCCGCTACAATGAGCAGTTCTTC